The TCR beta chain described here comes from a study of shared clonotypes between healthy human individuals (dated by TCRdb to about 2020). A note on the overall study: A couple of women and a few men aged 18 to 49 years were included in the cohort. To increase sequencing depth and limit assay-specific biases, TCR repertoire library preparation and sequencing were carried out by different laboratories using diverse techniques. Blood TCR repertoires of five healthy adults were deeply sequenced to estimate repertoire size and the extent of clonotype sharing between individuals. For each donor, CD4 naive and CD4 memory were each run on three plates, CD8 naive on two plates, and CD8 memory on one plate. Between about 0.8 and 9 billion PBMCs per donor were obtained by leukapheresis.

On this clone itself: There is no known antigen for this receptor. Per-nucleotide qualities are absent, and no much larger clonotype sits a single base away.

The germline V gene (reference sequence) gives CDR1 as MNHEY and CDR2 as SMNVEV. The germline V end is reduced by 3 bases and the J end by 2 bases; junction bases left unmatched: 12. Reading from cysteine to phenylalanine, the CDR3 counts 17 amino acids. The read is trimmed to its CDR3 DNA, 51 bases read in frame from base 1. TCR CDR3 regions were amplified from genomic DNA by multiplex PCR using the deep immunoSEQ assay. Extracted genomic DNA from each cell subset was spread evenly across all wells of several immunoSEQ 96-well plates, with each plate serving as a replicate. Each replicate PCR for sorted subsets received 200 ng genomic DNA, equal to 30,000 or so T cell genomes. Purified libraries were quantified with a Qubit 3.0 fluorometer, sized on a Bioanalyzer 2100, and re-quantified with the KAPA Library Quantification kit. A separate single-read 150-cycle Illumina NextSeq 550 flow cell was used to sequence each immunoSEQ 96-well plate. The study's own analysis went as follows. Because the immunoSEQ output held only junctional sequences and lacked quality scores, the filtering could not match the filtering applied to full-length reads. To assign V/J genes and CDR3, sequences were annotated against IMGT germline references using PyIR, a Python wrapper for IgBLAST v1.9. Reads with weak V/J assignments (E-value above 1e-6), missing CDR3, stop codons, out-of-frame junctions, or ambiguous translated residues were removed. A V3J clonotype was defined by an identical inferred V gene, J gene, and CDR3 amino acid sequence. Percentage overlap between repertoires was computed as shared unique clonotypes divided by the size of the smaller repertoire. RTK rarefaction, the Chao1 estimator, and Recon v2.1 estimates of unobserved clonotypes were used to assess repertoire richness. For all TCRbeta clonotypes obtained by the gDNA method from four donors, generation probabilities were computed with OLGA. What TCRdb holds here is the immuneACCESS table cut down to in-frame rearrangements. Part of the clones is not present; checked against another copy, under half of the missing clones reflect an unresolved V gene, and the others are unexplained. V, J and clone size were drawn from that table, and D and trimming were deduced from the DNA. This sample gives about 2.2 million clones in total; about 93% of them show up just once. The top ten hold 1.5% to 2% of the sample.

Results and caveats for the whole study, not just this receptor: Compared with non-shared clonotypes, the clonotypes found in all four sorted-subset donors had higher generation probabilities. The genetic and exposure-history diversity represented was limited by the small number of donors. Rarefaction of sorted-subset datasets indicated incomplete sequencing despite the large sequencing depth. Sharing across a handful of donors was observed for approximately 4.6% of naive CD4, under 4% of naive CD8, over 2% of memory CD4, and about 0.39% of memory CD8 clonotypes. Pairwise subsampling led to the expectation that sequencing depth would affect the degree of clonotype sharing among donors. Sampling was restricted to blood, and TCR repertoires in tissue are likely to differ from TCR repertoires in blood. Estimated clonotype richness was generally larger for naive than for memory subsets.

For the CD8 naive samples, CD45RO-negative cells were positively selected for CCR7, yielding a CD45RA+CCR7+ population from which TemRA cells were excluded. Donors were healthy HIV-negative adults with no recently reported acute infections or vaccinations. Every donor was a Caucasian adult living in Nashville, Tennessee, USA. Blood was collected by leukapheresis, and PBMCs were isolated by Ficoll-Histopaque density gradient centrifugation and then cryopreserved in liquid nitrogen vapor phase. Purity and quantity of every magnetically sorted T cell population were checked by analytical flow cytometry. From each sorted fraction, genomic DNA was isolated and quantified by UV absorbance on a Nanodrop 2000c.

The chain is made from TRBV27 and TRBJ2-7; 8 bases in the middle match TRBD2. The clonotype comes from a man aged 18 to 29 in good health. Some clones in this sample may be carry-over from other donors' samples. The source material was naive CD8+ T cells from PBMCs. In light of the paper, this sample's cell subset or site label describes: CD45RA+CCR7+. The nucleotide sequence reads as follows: TGTGCCAGCAGTTTTTTCTACAGTACTAGCGGAACCTACGAGCAGTACTTC. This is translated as CASSFFYSTSGTYEQYF.